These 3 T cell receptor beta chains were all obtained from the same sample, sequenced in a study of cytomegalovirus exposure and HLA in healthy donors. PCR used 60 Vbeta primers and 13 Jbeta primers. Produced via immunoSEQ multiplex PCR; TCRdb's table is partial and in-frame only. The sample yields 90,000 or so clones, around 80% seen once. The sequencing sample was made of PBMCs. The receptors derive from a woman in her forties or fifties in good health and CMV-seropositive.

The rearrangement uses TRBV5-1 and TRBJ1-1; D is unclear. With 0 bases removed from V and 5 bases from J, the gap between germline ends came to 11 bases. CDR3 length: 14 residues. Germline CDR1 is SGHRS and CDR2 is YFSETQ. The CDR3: CASSLEGTGTEAFF. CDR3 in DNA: TGCGCCAGCAGCTTGGAGGGTACGGGGACTGAAGCTTTCTTT. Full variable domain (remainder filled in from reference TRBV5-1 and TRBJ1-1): KAGVTQTPRYLIKTRGQQVTLSCSPISGHRSVSWYQQTPGQGLQFLFEYFSETQRNKGNFPGRFSGRQFSNSRSEMNVSTLELGDSALYLCASSLEGTGTEAFFGQGTRLTVV.

The CDR3 reads CATGPGGLNNEQFF. The CDR3 DNA follows: TGTGCCACCGGCCCGGGAGGGCTGAACAATGAGCAGTTCTTC. The chain joins TRBV15 to TRBJ2-1; 8 bases align to TRBD2. The CDR3 consists of 14 residues. Germline lookup yields CDR1 LNHNV and CDR2 YYDKDF (reference sequence). V lost 8 bases, J lost 5 bases, and 8 bases stayed unmatched.

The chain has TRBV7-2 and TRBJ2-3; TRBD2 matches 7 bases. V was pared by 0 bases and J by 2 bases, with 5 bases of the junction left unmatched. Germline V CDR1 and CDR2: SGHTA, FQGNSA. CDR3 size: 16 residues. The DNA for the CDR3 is TGTGCCAGCAGCTTAGCGGGAGGGCCGGACACAGATACGCAGTATTTT. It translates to CASSLAGGPDTDTQYF.